Following are 7 T cell receptor beta chains from one sample sequenced in a study of blood T cell repertoires in COVID-19. This table comes from immunoSEQ multiplex PCR, and its TCRdb copy is limited to in-frame clones, with some not included. The table records approximately 270,000 clones, roughly 86% of them present only once. The source material was peripheral blood. The receptors originated from a man in his forties with active or convalescent COVID-19.

V is TRBV30 and J is TRBJ1-3, with D hard to call. The CDR3 length is 14 residues. V gave up 5 bases and J gave up 2 bases, with 13 bases separating them. Looked up from germline, CDR1 is GTSNPN and CDR2 is SVGIG (reference sequence). The CDR3, as DNA: TGTGCCTGGGACCGCGGGAGCCCTGGAAACACCATATATTTT. Protein sequence: CAWDRGSPGNTIYF.

The V gene is TRBV19, the J gene TRBJ1-1, with D uncertain. Germline CDR1 and CDR2: LNHDA and SQIVND (reference sequence). With 7 bases removed from V and 1 base from J, the gap between germline ends came to 13 bases. The CDR3 extends over 14 amino acids. The CDR3 region is CASTPKRENTEAFF. The CDR3 nucleotides read TGTGCCAGTACCCCGAAGAGGGAGAACACTGAAGCTTTCTTT.

J is TRBJ2-3 and V is TRBV9; 8 bases map to TRBD2. V dropped 6 bases and J dropped 3; count of bases not matched to a gene: 6. Germline CDR1 is SGDLS and CDR2 is YYNGEE. CDR3 size: 14 residues. The CDR3: CASNSAGGTDTQYF. The CDR3 bases are TGTGCCAGCAACTCTGCGGGAGGAACAGATACGCAGTATTTT.

The chain employs TRBV6-5 and TRBJ2-7; possible D gene TRBD1, 6 bases. This CDR3 spans 16 amino acids. The V gene's germline CDR1 is MNHEY and CDR2 SVGAGI. Trimming cost V 0 bases and J 6 bases, with 18 bases left between them. Here the CDR3 reads CASSYSRQAIISEQYF. The CDR3 nucleotides read TGTGCCAGCAGTTACTCTAGACAGGCGATTATAAGCGAGCAGTACTTC.

The chain's CDR3 is CASSYPPGLPRTGELFF. The CDR3 DNA reads as TGTGCCAGCAGTTACCCCCCGGGACTCCCGCGGACCGGGGAGCTGTTTTTT. V usage is TRBV6-7 and J usage is TRBJ2-2, with a tentative D call TRBD2 (6 bases). TRBV6-7 is marked as an open reading frame, function uncertain. The ends were cut back, 2 bases at V and 5 bases at J, with 18 bases in the middle. This CDR3 spans 17 amino acids.

This chain links TRBV14 with TRBJ2-1, with 12 bases matching TRBD1. The CDR3 sequence is 22 residues long. V trimming: 5 bases; J trimming: 0 bases; junction bases outside the gene matches: 20. Germline loops: CDR1 SGHDN, CDR2 FVKESK. CDR3 nucleotide sequence: TGTGCCAGCAGCTACGGGACAGGGGGCCACTCGCTAACTCCCAGCTCCTACAATGAGCAGTTCTTC. Residues: CASSYGTGGHSLTPSSYNEQFF.

The chain combines TRBV7-9 with TRBJ2-1, with 9 bases aligning to TRBD2. There are 15 residues in the CDR3. V shed 5 bases, J shed 0 bases, and the junction held 2 bases outside the gene matches. CDR1 is SEHNR and CDR2 is FQNEAQ in the germline V gene (reference sequence). Written as DNA, the CDR3 is TGTGCCAGCAGCGGTAGCGGGAGCTCCTACAATGAGCAGTTCTTC. It translates to CASSGSGSSYNEQFF.